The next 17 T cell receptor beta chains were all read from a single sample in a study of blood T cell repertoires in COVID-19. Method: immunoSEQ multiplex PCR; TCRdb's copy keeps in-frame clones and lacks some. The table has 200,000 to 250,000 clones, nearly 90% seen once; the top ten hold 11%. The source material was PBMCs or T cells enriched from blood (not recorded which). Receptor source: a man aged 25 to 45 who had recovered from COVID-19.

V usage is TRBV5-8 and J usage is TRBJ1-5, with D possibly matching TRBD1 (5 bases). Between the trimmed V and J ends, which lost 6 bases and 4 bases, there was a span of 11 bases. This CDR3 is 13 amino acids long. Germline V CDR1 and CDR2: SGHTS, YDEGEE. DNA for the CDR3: TGTGCCAGCATGGGGCAGGGAAATCAGCCCCAGCATTTT. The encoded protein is CASMGQGNQPQHF.

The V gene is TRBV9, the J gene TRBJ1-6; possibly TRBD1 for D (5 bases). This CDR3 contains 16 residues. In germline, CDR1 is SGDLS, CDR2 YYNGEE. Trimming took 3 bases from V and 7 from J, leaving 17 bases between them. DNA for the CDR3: TGTGCCAGCAGCGAAAGAATTCAGGGAGGCAATTCACCCCTCCACTTT. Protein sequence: CASSERIQGGNSPLHF.

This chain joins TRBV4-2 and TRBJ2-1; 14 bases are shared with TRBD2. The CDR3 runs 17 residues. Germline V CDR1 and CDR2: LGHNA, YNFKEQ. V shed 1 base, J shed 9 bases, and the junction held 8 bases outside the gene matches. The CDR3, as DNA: TGTGCCAGCAGCCAAGGGGAGACTAGCGGGAGGGCAAGTGAGCAGTTCTTC. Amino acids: CASSQGETSGRASEQFF.

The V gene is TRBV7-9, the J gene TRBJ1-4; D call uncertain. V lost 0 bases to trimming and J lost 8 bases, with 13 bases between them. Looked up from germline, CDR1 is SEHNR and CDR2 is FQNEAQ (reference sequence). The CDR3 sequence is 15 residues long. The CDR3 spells CASSLAGPRGEKLFF. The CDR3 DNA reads TGTGCCAGCAGCTTAGCAGGACCCAGAGGGGAAAAACTGTTTTTT.

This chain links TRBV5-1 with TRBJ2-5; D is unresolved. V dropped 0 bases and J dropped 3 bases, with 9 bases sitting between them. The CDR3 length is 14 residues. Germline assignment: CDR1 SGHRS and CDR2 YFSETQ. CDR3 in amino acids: CASSLGSNKETQYF. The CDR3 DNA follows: TGCGCCAGCAGCTTGGGATCAAACAAAGAGACCCAGTACTTC. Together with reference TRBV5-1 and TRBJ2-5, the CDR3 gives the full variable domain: KAGVTQTPRYLIKTRGQQVTLSCSPISGHRSVSWYQQTPGQGLQFLFEYFSETQRNKGNFPGRFSGRQFSNSRSEMNVSTLELGDSALYLCASSLGSNKETQYFGPGTRLLVL.

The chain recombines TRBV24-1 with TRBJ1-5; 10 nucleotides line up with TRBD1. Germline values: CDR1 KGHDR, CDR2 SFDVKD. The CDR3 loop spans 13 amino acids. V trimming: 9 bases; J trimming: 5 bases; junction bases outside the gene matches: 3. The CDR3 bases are TGTGCCACCTCGGACAGGGGGGATCAGCCCCAGCATTTT. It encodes CATSDRGDQPQHF.

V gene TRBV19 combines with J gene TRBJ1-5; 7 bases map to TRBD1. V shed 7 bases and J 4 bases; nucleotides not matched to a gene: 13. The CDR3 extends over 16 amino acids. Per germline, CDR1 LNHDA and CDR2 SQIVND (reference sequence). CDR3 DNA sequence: TGTGCCAGTACCTCGGGACAGCTTATATTGAATCAGCCCCAGCATTTT. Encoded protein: CASTSGQLILNQPQHF.

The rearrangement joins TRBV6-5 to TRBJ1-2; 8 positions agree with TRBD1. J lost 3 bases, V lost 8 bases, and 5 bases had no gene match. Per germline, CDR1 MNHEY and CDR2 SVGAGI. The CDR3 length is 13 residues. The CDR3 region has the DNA TGTGCCAGCCGGGACAGGACCTACTATGGCTACACCTTC. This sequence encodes CASRDRTYYGYTF.

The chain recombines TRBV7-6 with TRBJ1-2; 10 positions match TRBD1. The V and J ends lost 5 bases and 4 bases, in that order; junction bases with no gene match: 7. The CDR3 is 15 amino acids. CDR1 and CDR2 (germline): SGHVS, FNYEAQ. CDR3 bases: TGTGCCAGCAGCGGGGGGACAGGGGATTTCTATGGCTACACCTTC. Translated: CASSGGTGDFYGYTF.

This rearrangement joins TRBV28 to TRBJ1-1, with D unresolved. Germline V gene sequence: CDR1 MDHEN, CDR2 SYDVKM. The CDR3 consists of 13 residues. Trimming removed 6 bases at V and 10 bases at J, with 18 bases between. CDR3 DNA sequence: TGTGCCAGCAGCTCCCCTTTGAGTTGGAGAGCTTTCTTT. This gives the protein CASSSPLSWRAFF.

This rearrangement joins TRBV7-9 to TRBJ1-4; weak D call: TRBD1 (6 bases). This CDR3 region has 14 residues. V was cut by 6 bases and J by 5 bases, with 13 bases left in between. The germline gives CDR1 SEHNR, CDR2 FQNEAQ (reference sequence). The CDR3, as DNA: TGTGCCAGCAGAATTGAGGGGGTCAATGAAAAACTGTTTTTT. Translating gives CASRIEGVNEKLFF.

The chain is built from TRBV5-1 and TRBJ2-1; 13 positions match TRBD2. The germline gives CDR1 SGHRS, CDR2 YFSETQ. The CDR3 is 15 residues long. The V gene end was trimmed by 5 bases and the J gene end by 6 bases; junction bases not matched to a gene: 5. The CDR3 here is CASRLLAGGLNEQFF. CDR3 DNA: TGCGCCAGCAGACTACTAGCGGGGGGGCTCAATGAGCAGTTCTTC.

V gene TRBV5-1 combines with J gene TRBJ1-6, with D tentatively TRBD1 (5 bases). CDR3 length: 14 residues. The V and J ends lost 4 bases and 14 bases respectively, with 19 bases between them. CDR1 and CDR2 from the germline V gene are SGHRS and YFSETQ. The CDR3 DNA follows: TGCGCCAGCAGCCGGGACTGGGTGAAGGATGCCCTCCACTTT. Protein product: CASSRDWVKDALHF.

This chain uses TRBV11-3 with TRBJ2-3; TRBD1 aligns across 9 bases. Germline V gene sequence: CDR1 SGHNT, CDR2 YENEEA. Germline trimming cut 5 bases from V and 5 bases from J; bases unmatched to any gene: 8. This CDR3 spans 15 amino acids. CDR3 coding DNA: TGTGCCAGCAGCCCCCCGGGACAGGGTAAAGATACGCAGTATTTT. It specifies CASSPPGQGKDTQYF.

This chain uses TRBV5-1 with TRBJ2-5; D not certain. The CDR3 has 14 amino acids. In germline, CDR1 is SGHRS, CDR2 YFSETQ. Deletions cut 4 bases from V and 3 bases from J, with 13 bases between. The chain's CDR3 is CASSPSQTEETQYF. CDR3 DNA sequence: TGCGCCAGCAGCCCCTCCCAAACAGAAGAGACCCAGTACTTC.

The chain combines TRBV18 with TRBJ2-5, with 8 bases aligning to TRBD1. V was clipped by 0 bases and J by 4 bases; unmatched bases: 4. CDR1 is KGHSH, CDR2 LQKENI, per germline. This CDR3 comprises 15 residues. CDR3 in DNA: TGTGCCAGCTCACCACCCTCCGGACAGGGAGAGACCCAGTACTTC. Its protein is CASSPPSGQGETQYF.

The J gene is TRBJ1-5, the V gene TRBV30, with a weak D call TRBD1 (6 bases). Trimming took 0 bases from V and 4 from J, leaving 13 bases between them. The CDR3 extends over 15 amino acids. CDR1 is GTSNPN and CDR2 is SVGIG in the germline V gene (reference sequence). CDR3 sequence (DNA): TGTGCCTGGAGTGTAGGGGGGGCGAGTAATCAGCCCCAGCATTTT. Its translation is CAWSVGGASNQPQHF.